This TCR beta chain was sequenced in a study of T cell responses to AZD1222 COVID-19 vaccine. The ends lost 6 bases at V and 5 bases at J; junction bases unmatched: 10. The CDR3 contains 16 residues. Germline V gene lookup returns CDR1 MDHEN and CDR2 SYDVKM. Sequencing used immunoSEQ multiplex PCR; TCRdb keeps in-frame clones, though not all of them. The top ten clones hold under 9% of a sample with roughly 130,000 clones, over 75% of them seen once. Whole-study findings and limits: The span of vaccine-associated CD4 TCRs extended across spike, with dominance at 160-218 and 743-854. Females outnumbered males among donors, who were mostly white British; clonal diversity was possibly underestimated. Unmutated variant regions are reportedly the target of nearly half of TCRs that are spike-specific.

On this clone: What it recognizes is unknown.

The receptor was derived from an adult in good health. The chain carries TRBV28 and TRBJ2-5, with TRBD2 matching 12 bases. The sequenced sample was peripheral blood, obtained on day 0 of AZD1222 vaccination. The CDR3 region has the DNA TGTGCCAGCAGCCCCATCGCTAGCGGGGGGGCTGAGACCCAGTACTTC. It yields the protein CASSPIASGGAETQYF.